The present entry profiles one T cell receptor (beta chain) with its context. Its antigen is currently unknown. V lost 4 bases to trimming and J lost 7 bases, with 17 bases between them. Germline V lookup: CDR1 SGDLS, CDR2 YYNGEE. There are 14 residues in the CDR3. The sample belongs to a study of cytomegalovirus exposure and HLA in healthy donors. Overall study: Approximately 83 million unique TCRs from HLA-typed donors were held in an early data release. Broader study findings: The availability of immune exposure information extended only to CMV serostatus.

60 Vbeta and 13 Jbeta primers were used in PCR. Using immunoSEQ multiplex PCR, the repertoire was profiled, and TCRdb retains in-frame clones only, with some absent. The sample has some 130,000 clones; 81% are singletons. The V gene is TRBV9, the J gene TRBJ1-2; D might be TRBD1 (6 bases). The clonotype originates from a man between 18 and 35 years old in good health and CMV-seronegative. The sequenced sample was PBMCs. In nucleotides, the CDR3 is TGTGCCAGCAGCCAACCCAACAGGGTAGGTGGCTACACCTTC. Translated, it gives CASSQPNRVGGYTF. Using reference TRBV9 and TRBJ1-2 for the parts outside the CDR3, the full variable domain is DSGVTQTPKHLITATGQRVTLRCSPRSGDLSVYWYQQSLDQGLQFLIQYYNGEERAKGNILERFSAQQFPDLHSELNLSSLELGDSALYFCASSQPNRVGGYTFGSGTRLTVV.